The 5 T cell receptor beta chains below were found in one sample sequenced in a study of blood T cell repertoires in COVID-19. Sequencing was performed with immunoSEQ multiplex PCR; in TCRdb, only in-frame clones are kept and a portion is missing. This sample carries around 220,000 clones, about 90% of them seen once, and the ten largest clones take about 15%. Sequencing used PBMCs or T cells enriched from blood (not recorded which). The receptors derive from a woman between 50 and 59 years old with acute COVID-19.

The chain joins TRBV6-5 to TRBJ1-2, with D perhaps TRBD1 (5 bases). Germline CDR1 and CDR2: MNHEY and SVGAGI. Trimming pared 0 bases from V and 7 bases from J, leaving 12 bases between. The CDR3 length is 14 residues. The CDR3 loop reads CASSYSGRGSGYTF. In nucleotides, the CDR3 is TGTGCCAGCAGTTACTCAGGGCGGGGGTCTGGCTACACCTTC.

The chain joins TRBV27 to TRBJ1-2; D gene uncertain. The CDR3 length is 14 residues. Germline V gene data show CDR1 as MNHEY and CDR2 as SMNVEV (reference sequence). Trimming pared 8 bases from V and 4 bases from J, leaving 17 bases between. The chain's CDR3 is CASWSIGLSYGYTF. CDR3 DNA: TGTGCCAGCTGGTCTATCGGGTTGAGCTATGGCTACACCTTC.

The J gene is TRBJ2-7, the V gene TRBV28; a possible D gene is TRBD2 (5 bases). This CDR3 region has 12 residues. V lost 8 bases to trimming and J lost 2 bases, with 10 bases between them. CDR1 MDHEN and CDR2 SYDVKM come from the germline V gene. CDR3 nucleotide sequence: TGTGCCAGCGTCGGGGTTCCCTACGAGCAGTACTTC. Protein sequence: CASVGVPYEQYF.

The J gene is TRBJ1-1, the V gene TRBV6-6, with 8 bases that match TRBD1. CDR3 size: 15 residues. The V gene end was trimmed by 2 bases and the J gene end by 1 base; junction bases not matched to a gene: 3. Germline lookup yields CDR1 MNHNY and CDR2 SVGAGI (reference sequence). The DNA of the CDR3 is TGTGCCAGCAGTTACCCTGGGACAGGGAACACTGAAGCTTTCTTT. Translating gives CASSYPGTGNTEAFF.

For the CDR3, the DNA is TGTGCCAGCAGCTTAGGAGTAAGAGGACAGCCCCAGCATTTT. It is translated as CASSLGVRGQPQHF. This chain links TRBV7-2 with TRBJ1-5; D not certain. The CDR3 is made up of 14 amino acids. The germline CDR1 and CDR2 sequences are SGHTA and FQGNSA. Deletions cut 1 base from V and 7 bases from J, with 11 bases between. The entire variable domain, with the rest obtained from reference TRBV7-2 and TRBJ1-5, is as follows: GAGVSQSPSNKVTEKGKDVELRCDPISGHTALYWYRQSLGQGLEFLIYFQGNSAPDKSGLPSDRFSAERTGGSVSTLTIQRTQQEDSAVYLCASSLGVRGQPQHFGDGTRLSIL.